The sequence of this T cell receptor (beta chain) was determined in a study of early T cells in non-severe SARS-CoV-2 infection. Broader study findings: Database matching using VDJdb favored anti-spike CD8 responses, with private and CD4 specificities left missing.

This clonotype was detected ten times or more. Its antigen is not known. This CDR3 spans 15 amino acids. Germline CDR1 is GTSNPN and CDR2 is SVGIG (reference sequence). Trimming cost V 0 bases and J 6 bases, with 14 bases left between them. Individual cDNA molecules were tagged with unique molecular identifiers. TCRdb re-derived calls from the 5' RACE reads in MiXCR, one entry per CDR3 protein. Of about 99,000 distinct CDR3 sequences in the sample, 15% to 20% were seen once. The chain links TRBV30 to TRBJ2-2; D is uncertain. The sequenced material came from whole blood. This receptor was taken from an adult who was a healthcare worker with PCR-confirmed SARS-CoV-2 infection or an uninfected control (not recorded which). DNA for the CDR3: TGTGCCTGGAGTGTAACTATGGGTGTAGCCGGGGAGCTGTTTTTT. Its protein is CAWSVTMGVAGELFF.